The source of this T cell receptor (beta chain) is a study of cytomegalovirus exposure and HLA in healthy donors. In the study overall: Assignment to the Caucasian-associated ancestry cluster applied to approximately 80% of the 300 to 500 genotyped donors. Study outcomes and limitations: Analyzed later, association rates of TCRs varied across HLA loci, with DRB1 most and HLA-C fewest.

Points on this clone: What it recognizes is unknown.

Primers: 60 Vbeta forward and 13 Jbeta reverse. Some clones are missing from TCRdb's copy, which holds only in-frame ones; the method was immunoSEQ multiplex PCR. Here the sample spans roughly 120,000 clones, 9.5% being singletons. The TCR comes from a man aged 25 to 40 in good health and CMV-seronegative. Sequenced sample: PBMCs.

DNA of the CDR3: TGTGCCAGCAGCAACAGGGGATACGAGCAGTACTTC. Protein sequence: CASSNRGYEQYF. The genes are TRBV7-2 and TRBJ2-7; 7 positions agree with TRBD1. The CDR3 spans 12 residues. The V and J ends lost 5 bases and 4 bases, in that order; junction bases with no gene match: 2. From germline, CDR1 is SGHTA and CDR2 FQGNSA.